Below, one T cell receptor beta chain is given with its context. Antigen: not known. The data belong to a study of cytomegalovirus exposure and HLA in healthy donors. Looking at the study overall: Genetic ancestry analysis placed approximately 80% of the 398 donors that were genotyped in the Caucasian-associated cluster. Study-wide results and limits: Rates of TCR association differed by HLA locus in a later analysis, with DRB1 highest and HLA-C lowest.

PCR used 60 Vbeta primers and 13 Jbeta primers. The data were produced by immunoSEQ multiplex PCR, yet TCRdb's version contains in-frame clones alone and is incomplete. The repertoire holds 100,000 to 150,000 clones, with 75% to 85% as singletons. This CDR3 has 15 residues. In germline, CDR1 is MNHNS, CDR2 SASEGT. The V and J ends lost 2 bases and 2 bases respectively, with 12 bases between them. This cohort consisted of healthy bone marrow donors. The sequencing sample was made of PBMCs. This chain links TRBV6-1 with TRBJ1-1, with D uncertain. The sequence came from a man in his forties in good health and CMV-seronegative. The CDR3 loop reads CASSEQWRINTEAFF. The CDR3 DNA reads TGTGCCAGCAGTGAACAATGGCGGATAAACACTGAAGCTTTCTTT.